The 21 T cell receptor beta chains listed next were all sequenced from one sample in a study of CD8 T cells in Susac syndrome. About 0.45 to 1 ug RNA was reverse transcribed with random hexamers. TCRdb processed the immunoSEQ multiplex PCR reads anew with MiXCR; each CDR3 protein has one entry. The sample shows about 85,000 distinct CDR3 sequences, approximately 94% of them seen only once. Input material: CD8+ T cells from PBMCs. The source is a human donor in good health.

The chain uses TRBV9 and TRBJ2-5; D is unclear. V was pared by 0 bases and J by 5 bases, with 14 bases between. This CDR3 comprises 15 residues. Germline CDR1 and CDR2: SGDLS and YYNGEE. The CDR3 loop is CASSVAKVVAETQYF. CDR3 in DNA: TGTGCCAGCAGCGTAGCAAAGGTAGTGGCGGAGACCCAGTACTTC.

The chain joins TRBV12-3 or TRBV12-4 to TRBJ2-3; TRBD2 agrees at 7 bases. J was trimmed by 2 bases and V by 6 bases; bases with no gene match: 11. This CDR3 spans 16 amino acids. CDR3 sequence reads: CASRDLAEPFTDTQYF. DNA for the CDR3: TGTGCCAGCAGGGACCTAGCGGAGCCCTTCACAGATACGCAGTATTTT.

V usage is TRBV6-5 and J usage is TRBJ2-7, with 8 bases fitting TRBD2. Germline V CDR1 and CDR2: MNHEY, SVGAGI. The CDR3 sequence is 13 residues long. V lost 7 bases and J lost 7; bases outside the gene matches: 9. CDR3 nucleotides: TGTGCCAGCACCCCGGGAGGGGCAGGAGAGCAGTACTTC. Residues: CASTPGGAGEQYF.

The chain uses TRBV6-2 or TRBV6-3 and TRBJ2-1, with 14 bases fitting TRBD2. J gave up 5 bases and V 2 bases, and 11 bases lay outside the gene matches. The CDR3 runs to 19 residues. Germline V gene data show CDR1 as MNHEY and CDR2 as SVGEGT. DNA for the CDR3: TGTGCCAGCAGTTACATCGGGACTAGCGGGAGTAACTACAACAATGAGCAGTTCTTC. Its protein product is CASSYIGTSGSNYNNEQFF.

The chain uses TRBV6-2 or TRBV6-3 and TRBJ2-7, with 7 bases matching TRBD1. The CDR3 totals 15 residues. The germline gives CDR1 MNHEY, CDR2 SVGEGT. With 2 bases clipped from V and 3 bases from J, the junction kept 7 bases outside the gene matches. CDR3 coding DNA: TGTGCCAGCAGTTACCAAGGACAGGAGGACTACGAGCAGTACTTC. Translated, it gives CASSYQGQEDYEQYF.

The rearrangement links TRBV20-1 to TRBJ2-1; D is unclear. The CDR3 runs 12 residues. The germline V gene has CDR1 DFQATT and CDR2 SNEGSKA (reference sequence). Trimming took off 7 bases at V and 4 bases at J, with 11 bases between the two ends. The CDR3 protein is CSERMGYNEQFF. Here the CDR3 DNA reads TGCAGTGAAAGGATGGGGTACAATGAGCAGTTCTTC.

The V gene is TRBV11-2, the J gene TRBJ2-4; D not resolved. V lost 2 bases to trimming and J lost 0 bases, with 17 bases between them. Germline V gene data show CDR1 as SGHAT and CDR2 as FQNNGV. The CDR3 is 18 amino acids. The CDR3 is CASSLKPMAALAKNIQYF. CDR3 bases: TGTGCCAGCAGCTTAAAGCCAATGGCTGCCCTAGCCAAAAACATTCAGTACTTC.

This clonotype appeared once. The gene calls are TRBV14 and TRBJ2-7; TRBD1 matches at 8 bases. This CDR3 spans 14 amino acids. CDR1 and CDR2 (germline): SGHDN, FVKESK. V dropped 4 bases and J dropped 3; count of bases not matched to a gene: 5. The CDR3 region is CASSPTGQGYEQYF. For the CDR3, the DNA is TGTGCCAGCAGCCCGACCGGACAGGGCTACGAGCAGTACTTC. Looking up the rest from reference TRBV14 and TRBJ2-7 gives the full variable domain: EAGVTQFPSHSVIEKGQTVTLRCDPISGHDNLYWYRRVMGKEIKFLLHFVKESKQDESGMPNNRFLAERTGGTYSTLKVQPAELEDSGVYFCASSPTGQGYEQYFGPGTRLTVT.

The V call is TRBV9, the J call TRBJ2-2, with 9 bases aligning to TRBD2. V dropped 4 bases and J dropped 1; count of bases not matched to a gene: 8. CDR1 and CDR2 from the germline V gene are SGDLS and YYNGEE. The CDR3 sequence is 17 residues long. For the CDR3, the DNA is TGTGCCAGCAGCCCGAGGGTAGCGGGGGTGAACACCGGGGAGCTGTTTTTT. Amino acids: CASSPRVAGVNTGELFF.

This clonotype occurred once. The chain has TRBV20-1 and TRBJ2-1; TRBD2 aligns across 10 bases. CDR1 DFQATT and CDR2 SNEGSKA come from the germline V gene (reference sequence). With V trimmed by 0 bases and J by 4 bases, 0 bases remained unmatched. This CDR3 is 14 amino acids long. CDR3 sequence: CSARELAGYNEQFF. CDR3 DNA sequence: TGCAGTGCTAGAGAACTAGCGGGGTACAATGAGCAGTTCTTC.

V is TRBV9 and J is TRBJ1-2, with TRBD1 as a possible D gene (5 bases). CDR3 size: 12 residues. V lost 4 bases and J lost 8, with 12 bases in between. From germline, CDR1 is SGDLS and CDR2 YYNGEE. CDR3 loop: CASSPPGEGYTF. The CDR3 region has the DNA TGTGCCAGCAGCCCTCCGGGGGAAGGCTACACCTTC.

The chain uses TRBV20-1 and TRBJ2-7, with TRBD1 matching over 8 bases. Per germline, CDR1 DFQATT and CDR2 SNEGSKA (reference sequence). The CDR3 runs 14 residues. The V segment lost 0 bases and the J segment 3 bases; nucleotides outside the gene matches: 4. The CDR3, as DNA: TGCAGTGCTAGAGAGCCCGGACAGGGCTACGAGCAGTACGTC. Encoded protein: CSAREPGQGYEQYV.

The chain employs TRBV20-1 and TRBJ2-7; D perhaps matches TRBD1 (5 bases). The ends were cut back, 1 base at V and 5 bases at J, with 12 bases in the middle. CDR1 is DFQATT, CDR2 SNEGSKA, per germline (reference sequence). This CDR3 has 13 amino acids. Here the CDR3 reads CSARGQGHDEQYF. CDR3 bases: TGCAGTGCTAGAGGGCAGGGTCACGACGAGCAGTACTTC.

V usage is TRBV28 and J usage is TRBJ1-5; no reliable D call. The CDR3 loop spans 15 amino acids. Trimming removed 3 bases at V and 0 bases at J, with 9 bases between. The germline V gene has CDR1 MDHEN and CDR2 SYDVKM. The chain's CDR3 is CASSFWGNSNQPQHF. The CDR3, as DNA: TGTGCCAGCAGTTTTTGGGGAAATAGCAATCAGCCCCAGCATTTT.

The chain carries TRBV5-1 and TRBJ2-5, with D perhaps being TRBD1 or TRBD2 (5 bases each). V was clipped by 0 bases and J by 4 bases, with 16 bases between them. This CDR3 comprises 16 residues. Germline V gene sequence: CDR1 SGHRS, CDR2 YFSETQ. The CDR3: CASSLEGRPGLETQYF. The CDR3 region has the DNA TGCGCCAGCAGCTTGGAGGGACGGCCTGGCCTAGAGACCCAGTACTTC.

J is TRBJ1-4 and V is TRBV9, with 7 positions matching TRBD1. Germline V gives CDR1 SGDLS, CDR2 YYNGEE. The CDR3 runs to 15 residues. The junction had 4 bases not matched to a gene; V was cut back by 4 bases and J by 1 base. The CDR3 protein is CASSTGTVTNEKLFF. The CDR3 region has the DNA TGTGCCAGCAGCACCGGGACAGTAACTAATGAAAAACTGTTTTTT.

The V gene is TRBV7-9, the J gene TRBJ2-5; possibly TRBD1 for D (5 bases). Trimming stripped 6 bases from V and 1 base from J, with 9 bases between. The length of the CDR3 is 13 residues. CDR1 is SEHNR, CDR2 FQNEAQ, per germline (reference sequence). CDR3 bases: TGTGCCAGCAGTACCGACAGCCAAGAGACCCAGTACTTC. Its protein product is CASSTDSQETQYF. Based on the CDR3 plus reference TRBV7-9 and TRBJ2-5, the full variable domain is DTGVSQNPRHKITKRGQNVTFRCDPISEHNRLYWYRQTLGQGPEFLTYFQNEAQLEKSRLLSDRFSAERPKGSFSTLEIQRTEQGDSAMYLCASSTDSQETQYFGPGTRLLVL.

The CDR3 nucleotides are TGTGCCAGCAGCTTACCCCCCTCCGGGACAGGAGAGGATGAGCAGTTCTTC. Translating gives CASSLPPSGTGEDEQFF. This rearrangement joins TRBV11-2 to TRBJ2-1; 8 bases match TRBD1. Germline CDR1 SGHAT, CDR2 FQNNGV. The CDR3 covers 17 residues. V lost 2 bases, J lost 8 bases, and 14 bases stayed unmatched.

V is TRBV7-9 and J is TRBJ1-1, with D unclear. This CDR3 comprises 15 residues. The V and J ends lost 5 bases and 4 bases respectively, with 17 bases between them. CDR1 SEHNR and CDR2 FQNEAQ come from the germline V gene (reference sequence). The CDR3 loop reads CASSGGPPSGTEAFF. The CDR3 nucleotides are TGTGCCAGCAGCGGCGGGCCTCCCAGCGGCACTGAAGCTTTCTTT.

The V and J genes are TRBV28 and TRBJ2-7; D is possibly TRBD1 (6 bases). Trimming stripped 5 bases from V and 0 bases from J, with 8 bases between. The length of the CDR3 is 13 residues. The germline CDR1 and CDR2 sequences are MDHEN and SYDVKM. The CDR3 DNA reads as TGTGCCAGCAGTATGACAGGCTCCTACGAGCAGTACGTC. This sequence encodes CASSMTGSYEQYV.

The chain combines TRBV9 with TRBJ2-1; D remains ambiguous. Germline CDR1 reads SGDLS; CDR2 reads YYNGEE. The length of the CDR3 is 12 residues. The germline V and J ends were trimmed by 2 bases and 6 bases, with 6 bases remaining between them. CDR3 residues: CASSVALNEQFF. CDR3 DNA sequence: TGTGCCAGCAGCGTTGCCCTCAATGAGCAGTTCTTC.